The clone carrying this T cell receptor beta chain has ten or more counts. Its antigen remains unidentified. This specimen comes from a study of T-cell reconstitution after alpha-beta-depleted transplantation in children. General study results and limits: Some patients' high day-60 TCRbeta diversity was attributed to recipient cells surviving conditioning. At around two months after transplant, the alpha-beta T cells were reportedly derived from several hundred expanded clones that came from non-depleted graft cells. Among T cells one year after transplant, newly produced cells accounted for most counts and diversity.

The CDR3 runs 12 residues. Trimming cost V 4 bases and J 5 bases, with 7 bases left between them. Germline lookup yields CDR1 MDHEN and CDR2 SYDVKM. Unique molecular identifiers featured in how the TCRbeta library was prepared. MiXCR, run by TCRdb on the PCR reads, gives a single entry per CDR3 protein. The data hold 200,000 or so distinct CDR3 sequences, with roughly 6.6% observed a single time. The sequence was collected from a boy aged 2 to 10 with acute lymphoblastic leukemia, due to receive a stem cell transplant. This chain connects TRBV28 to TRBJ2-3, with D hard to call. The material sequenced was PBMCs, taken before TCRalphabeta/CD19-depleted stem cell transplant. For the CDR3, the DNA is TGTGCCAGCAGTTCTGTGGGAGATACGCAGTATTTT. Protein: CASSSVGDTQYF.